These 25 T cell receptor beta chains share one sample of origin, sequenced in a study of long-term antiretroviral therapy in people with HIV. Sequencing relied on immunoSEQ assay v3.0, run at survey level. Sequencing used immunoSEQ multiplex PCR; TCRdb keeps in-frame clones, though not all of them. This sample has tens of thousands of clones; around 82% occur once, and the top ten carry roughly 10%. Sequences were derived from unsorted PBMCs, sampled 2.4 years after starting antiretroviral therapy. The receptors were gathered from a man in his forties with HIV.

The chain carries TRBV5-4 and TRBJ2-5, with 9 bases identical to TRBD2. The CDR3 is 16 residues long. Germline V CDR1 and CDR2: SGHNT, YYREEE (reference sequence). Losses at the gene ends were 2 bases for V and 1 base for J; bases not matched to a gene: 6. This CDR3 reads CASSLGSGGPQETQYF. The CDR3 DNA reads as TGTGCCAGCAGCTTAGGTAGCGGGGGCCCCCAAGAGACCCAGTACTTC.

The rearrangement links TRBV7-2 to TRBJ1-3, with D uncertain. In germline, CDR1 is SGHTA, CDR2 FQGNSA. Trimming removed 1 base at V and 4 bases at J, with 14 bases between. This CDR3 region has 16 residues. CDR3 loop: CASSLEIPRVGNTIYF. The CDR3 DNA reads TGTGCCAGCAGCTTAGAAATCCCCAGAGTAGGAAACACCATATATTTT.

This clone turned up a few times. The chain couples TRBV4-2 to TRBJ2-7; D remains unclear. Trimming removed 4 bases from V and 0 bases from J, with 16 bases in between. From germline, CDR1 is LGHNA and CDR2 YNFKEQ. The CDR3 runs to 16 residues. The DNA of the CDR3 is TGTGCCAGCAGCCCCCGCGGTAGCAAGAGCTCCTACGAGCAGTACTTC. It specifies CASSPRGSKSSYEQYF.

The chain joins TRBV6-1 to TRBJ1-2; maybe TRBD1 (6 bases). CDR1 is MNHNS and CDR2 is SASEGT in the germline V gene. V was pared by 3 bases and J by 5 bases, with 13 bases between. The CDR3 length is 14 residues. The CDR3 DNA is TGTGCCAGCAGTGAGGACAGTCCGCCTTATGGCTACACCTTC. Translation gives CASSEDSPPYGYTF.

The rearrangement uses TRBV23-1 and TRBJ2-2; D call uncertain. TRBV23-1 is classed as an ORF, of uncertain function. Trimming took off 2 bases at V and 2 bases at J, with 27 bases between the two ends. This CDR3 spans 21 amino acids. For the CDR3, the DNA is TGCGCCAGCAGTCAACCCCGTCAGTGGGCCTCCCTCCCATTAAACACCGGGGAGCTGTTTTTT. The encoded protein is CASSQPRQWASLPLNTGELFF.

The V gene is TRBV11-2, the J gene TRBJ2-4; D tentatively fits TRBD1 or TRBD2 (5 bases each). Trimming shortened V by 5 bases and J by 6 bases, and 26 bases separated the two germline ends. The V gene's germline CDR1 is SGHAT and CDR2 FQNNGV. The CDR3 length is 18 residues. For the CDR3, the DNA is TGTGCCAGCAGCCGAAGCGTCGGACCCAGGGCGGGTGGAAACATTCAGTACTTC. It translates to CASSRSVGPRAGGNIQYF.

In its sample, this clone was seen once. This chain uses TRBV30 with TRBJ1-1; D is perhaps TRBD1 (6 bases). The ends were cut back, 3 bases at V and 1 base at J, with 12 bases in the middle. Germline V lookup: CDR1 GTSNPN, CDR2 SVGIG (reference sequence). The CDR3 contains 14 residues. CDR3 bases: TGTGCCTGGAGGGGGGCCCTGGGGAACACTGAAGCTTTCTTT. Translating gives CAWRGALGNTEAFF.

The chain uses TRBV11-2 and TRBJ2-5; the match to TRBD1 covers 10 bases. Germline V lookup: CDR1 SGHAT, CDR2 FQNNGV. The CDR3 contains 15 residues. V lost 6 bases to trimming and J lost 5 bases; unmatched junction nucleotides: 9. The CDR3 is CASSSGWTGGETQYF. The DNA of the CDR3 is TGTGCCAGCAGTTCGGGATGGACAGGGGGGGAGACCCAGTACTTC.

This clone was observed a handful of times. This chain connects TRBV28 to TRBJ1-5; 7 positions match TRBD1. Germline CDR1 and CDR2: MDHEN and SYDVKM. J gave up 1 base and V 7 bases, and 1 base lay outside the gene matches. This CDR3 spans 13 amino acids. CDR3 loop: CASKTGSNQPQHF. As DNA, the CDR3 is TGTGCCAGCAAGACAGGGAGCAATCAGCCCCAGCATTTT.

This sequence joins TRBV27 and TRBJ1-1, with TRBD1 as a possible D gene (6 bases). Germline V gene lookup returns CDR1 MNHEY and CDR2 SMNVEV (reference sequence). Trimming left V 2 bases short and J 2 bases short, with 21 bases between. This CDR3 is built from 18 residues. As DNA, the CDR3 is TGTGCCAGCAGTTTACAGATGGGGGCTTCCGCAGCTAACACTGAAGCTTTCTTT. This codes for CASSLQMGASAANTEAFF.

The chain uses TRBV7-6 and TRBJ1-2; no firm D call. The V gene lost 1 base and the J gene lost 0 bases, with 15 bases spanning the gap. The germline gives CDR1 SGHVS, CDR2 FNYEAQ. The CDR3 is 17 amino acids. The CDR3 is CASSLDEGHGSNYGYTF. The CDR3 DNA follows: TGTGCCAGCAGCTTAGATGAGGGTCACGGGTCTAACTATGGCTACACCTTC.

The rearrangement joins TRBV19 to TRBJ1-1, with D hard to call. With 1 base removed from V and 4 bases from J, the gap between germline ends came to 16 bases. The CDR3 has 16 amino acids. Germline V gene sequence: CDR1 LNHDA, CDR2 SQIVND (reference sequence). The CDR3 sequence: CASSIGVTFVPTEAFF. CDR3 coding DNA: TGTGCCAGTAGTATAGGAGTCACTTTCGTACCCACTGAAGCTTTCTTT.

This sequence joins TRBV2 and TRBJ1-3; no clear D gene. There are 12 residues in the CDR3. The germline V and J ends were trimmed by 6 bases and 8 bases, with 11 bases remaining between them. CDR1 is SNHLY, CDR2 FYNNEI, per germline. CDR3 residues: CASRLFGYTIYF. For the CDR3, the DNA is TGTGCCAGCAGACTTTTTGGGTACACCATATATTTT.

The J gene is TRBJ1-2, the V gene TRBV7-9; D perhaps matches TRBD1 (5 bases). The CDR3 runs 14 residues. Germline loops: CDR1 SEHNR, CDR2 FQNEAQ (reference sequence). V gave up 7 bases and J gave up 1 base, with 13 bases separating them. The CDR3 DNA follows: TGTGCCAGCACCACCGGGACTATTAACTATGGCTACACCTTC. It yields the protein CASTTGTINYGYTF.

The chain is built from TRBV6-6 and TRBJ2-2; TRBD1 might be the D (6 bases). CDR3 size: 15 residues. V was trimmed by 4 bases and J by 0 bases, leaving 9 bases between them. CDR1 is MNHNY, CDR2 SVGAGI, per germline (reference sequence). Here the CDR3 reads CASSWGHANTGELFF. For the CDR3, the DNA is TGTGCCAGCAGTTGGGGACACGCGAACACCGGGGAGCTGTTTTTT.

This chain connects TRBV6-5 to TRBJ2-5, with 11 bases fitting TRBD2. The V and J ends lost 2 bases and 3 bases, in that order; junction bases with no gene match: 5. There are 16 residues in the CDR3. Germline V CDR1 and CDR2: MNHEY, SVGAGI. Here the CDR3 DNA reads TGTGCCAGCAGTTACGAAACGGGACTAGCGGAAGAGACCCAGTACTTC. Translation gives CASSYETGLAEETQYF.

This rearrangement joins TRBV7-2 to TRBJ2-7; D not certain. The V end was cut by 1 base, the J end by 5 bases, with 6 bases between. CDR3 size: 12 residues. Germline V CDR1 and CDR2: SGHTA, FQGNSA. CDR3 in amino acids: CASSLVTDEQYF. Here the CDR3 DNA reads TGTGCCAGCAGCTTAGTAACGGACGAGCAGTACTTC.

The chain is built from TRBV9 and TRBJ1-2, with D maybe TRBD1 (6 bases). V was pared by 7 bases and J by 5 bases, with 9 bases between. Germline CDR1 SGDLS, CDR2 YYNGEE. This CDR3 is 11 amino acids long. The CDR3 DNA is TGTGCCAGCGGAACAGGGTATGGCTACACCTTC. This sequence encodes CASGTGYGYTF.

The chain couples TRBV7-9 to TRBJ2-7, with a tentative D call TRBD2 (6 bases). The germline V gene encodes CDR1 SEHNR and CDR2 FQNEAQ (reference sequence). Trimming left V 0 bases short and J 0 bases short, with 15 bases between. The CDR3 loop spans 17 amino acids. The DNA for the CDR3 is TGTGCCAGCAGCTTAGCGGCGGGGACGGAGAGCTCCTACGAGCAGTACTTC. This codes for CASSLAAGTESSYEQYF.

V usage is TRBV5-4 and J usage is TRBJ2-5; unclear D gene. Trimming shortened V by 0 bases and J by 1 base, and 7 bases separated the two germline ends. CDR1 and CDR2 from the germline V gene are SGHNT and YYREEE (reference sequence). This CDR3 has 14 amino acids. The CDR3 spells CASSLGLAQETQYF. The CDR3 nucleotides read TGTGCCAGCAGCTTGGGGTTGGCCCAAGAGACCCAGTACTTC.

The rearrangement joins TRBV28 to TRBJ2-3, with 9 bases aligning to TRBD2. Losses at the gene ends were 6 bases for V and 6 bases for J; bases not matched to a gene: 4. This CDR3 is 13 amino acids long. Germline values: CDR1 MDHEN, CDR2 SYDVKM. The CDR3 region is CASRSSGTDTQYF. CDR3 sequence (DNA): TGTGCCAGCAGGTCTAGCGGGACGGATACGCAGTATTTT.

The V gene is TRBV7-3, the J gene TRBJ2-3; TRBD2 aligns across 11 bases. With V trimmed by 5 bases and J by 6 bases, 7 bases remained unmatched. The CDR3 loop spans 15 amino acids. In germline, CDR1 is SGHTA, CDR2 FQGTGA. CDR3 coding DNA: TGTGCCAGCAGCACAGATCTAGCGGGAGGCGATACGCAGTATTTT. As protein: CASSTDLAGGDTQYF.

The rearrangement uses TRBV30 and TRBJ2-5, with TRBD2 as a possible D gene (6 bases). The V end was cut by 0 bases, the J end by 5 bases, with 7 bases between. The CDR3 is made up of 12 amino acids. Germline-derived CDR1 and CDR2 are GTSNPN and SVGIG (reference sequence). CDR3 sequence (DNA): TGTGCCTGGAGTGTAGGAGGGGAGACCCAGTACTTC. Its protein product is CAWSVGGETQYF.

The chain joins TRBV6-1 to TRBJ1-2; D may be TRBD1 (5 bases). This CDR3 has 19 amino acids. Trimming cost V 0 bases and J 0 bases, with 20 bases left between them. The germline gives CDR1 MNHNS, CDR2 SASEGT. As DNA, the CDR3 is TGTGCCAGCAGTGAAGCGCCTTTATCTTTTGGGGGAGCTAACTATGGCTACACCTTC. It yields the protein CASSEAPLSFGGANYGYTF.

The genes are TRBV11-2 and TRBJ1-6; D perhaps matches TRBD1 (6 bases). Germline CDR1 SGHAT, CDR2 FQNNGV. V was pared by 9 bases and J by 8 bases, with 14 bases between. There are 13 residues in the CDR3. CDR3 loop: CASCGGVDSPLHF. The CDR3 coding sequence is TGTGCCAGTTGTGGGGGCGTAGATTCACCCCTCCACTTT.